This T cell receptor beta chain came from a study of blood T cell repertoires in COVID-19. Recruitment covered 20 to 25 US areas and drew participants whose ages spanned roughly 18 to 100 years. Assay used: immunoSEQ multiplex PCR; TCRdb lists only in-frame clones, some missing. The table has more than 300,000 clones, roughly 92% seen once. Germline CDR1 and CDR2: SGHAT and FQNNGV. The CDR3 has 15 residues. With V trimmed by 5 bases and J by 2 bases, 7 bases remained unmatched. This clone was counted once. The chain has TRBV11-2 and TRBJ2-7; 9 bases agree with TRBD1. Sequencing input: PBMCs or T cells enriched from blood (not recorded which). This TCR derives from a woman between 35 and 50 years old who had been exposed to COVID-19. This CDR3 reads CASSTAGTGTYEQYF. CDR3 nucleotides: TGTGCCAGCAGCACCGCCGGGACAGGGACCTACGAGCAGTACTTC.